The 25 T cell receptor beta chains below were found in one sample sequenced in a study of technical replicates of blood from a few donors. Method: immunoSEQ multiplex PCR; TCRdb's copy keeps in-frame clones and lacks some. The sample yields roughly 14,000 clones, 70% to 90% seen once. The sequencing input was PBMCs. The receptors derive from a human donor in good health.

V is TRBV7-2 and J is TRBJ2-1, with 9 bases matching TRBD2. V lost 5 bases and J lost 1; bases outside the gene matches: 3. The CDR3 has 15 residues. The germline gives CDR1 SGHTA, CDR2 FQGNSA. The CDR3 DNA is TGTGCCAGCAGCCCGACTAGCGGATCCTACAATGAGCAGTTCTTC. Protein sequence: CASSPTSGSYNEQFF. Filled out from reference TRBV7-2 and TRBJ2-1, the complete variable domain reads GAGVSQSPSNKVTEKGKDVELRCDPISGHTALYWYRQSLGQGLEFLIYFQGNSAPDKSGLPSDRFSAERTGGSVSTLTIQRTQQEDSAVYLCASSPTSGSYNEQFFGPGTRLTVL.

V and J are TRBV30 and TRBJ2-1; tentatively, D is TRBD1 (6 bases). V was pared by 1 base and J by 7 bases, with 8 bases between. Per the germline V gene, CDR1 is GTSNPN and CDR2 is SVGIG (reference sequence). The CDR3 runs 12 residues. Written as DNA, the CDR3 is TGTGCCTGGAGTGGGCAGGGGAATGAGCAGTTCTTC. It encodes CAWSGQGNEQFF. Based on the CDR3 plus reference TRBV30 and TRBJ2-1, the full variable domain is SQTIHQWPATLVQPVGSPLSLECTVEGTSNPNLYWYRQAAGRGLQLLFYSVGIGQISSEVPQNLSASRPQDRQFILSSKKLLLSDSGFYLCAWSGQGNEQFFGPGTRLTVL.

The chain carries TRBV12-5 and TRBJ2-7, with TRBD1 matching 9 bases. The J segment lost 7 bases and the V segment lost 3 bases, leaving 4 bases of the junction unmatched. Germline values: CDR1 LGHNT, CDR2 FRNRAP. The CDR3 length is 13 residues. Here the CDR3 DNA reads TGTGCTAGTGGTTTCCCGACAGGGGGGGAGCAGTACTTC. Translating gives CASGFPTGGEQYF.

In its sample, this clone was seen a few times. CDR3 sequence reads: CASSFVGLHSYEQYF. In nucleotides, the CDR3 is TGTGCCAGCAGTTTTGTCGGACTACACTCCTACGAGCAGTACTTC. V usage is TRBV28 and J usage is TRBJ2-7; D is possibly TRBD2 (6 bases). The CDR3 totals 15 residues. Per the germline V gene, CDR1 is MDHEN and CDR2 is SYDVKM. V lost 3 bases and J 0 bases, leaving 12 bases between the germline ends.

The chain recombines TRBV6-5 with TRBJ2-1, with TRBD2 identical over 14 bases. Germline V gene lookup returns CDR1 MNHEY and CDR2 SVGAGI. V was clipped by 4 bases and J by 4 bases; unmatched bases: 3. The CDR3 consists of 16 residues. The CDR3 is CASSSGLAGGYNEQFF. The CDR3 DNA reads TGTGCCAGCAGTTCCGGACTAGCGGGAGGATACAATGAGCAGTTCTTC.

The chain uses TRBV6-1 and TRBJ1-4, with D tentatively TRBD1 (6 bases). Germline assignment: CDR1 MNHNS and CDR2 SASEGT. Between the trimmed V and J ends, which lost 3 bases and 4 bases, there was a span of 9 bases. The CDR3 has 14 residues. DNA for the CDR3: TGTGCCAGCAGTGAGGACAGAATTAATGAAAAACTGTTTTTT. Translating it yields CASSEDRINEKLFF.

The chain's CDR3 is CASSPGTSGANVLTF. DNA for the CDR3: TGTGCCAGCAGCCCTGGCACCTCTGGGGCCAACGTCCTGACTTTC. V usage is TRBV11-3 and J usage is TRBJ2-6; D is undetermined. CDR3 length: 15 amino acids. Germline V gives CDR1 SGHNT, CDR2 YENEEA. V shed 5 bases and J shed 0 bases, with 8 bases lying between them. The full variable domain, its missing parts supplied by reference TRBV11-3 and TRBJ2-6, is EAGVVQSPRYKIIEKKQPVAFWCNPISGHNTLYWYLQNLGQGPELLIRYENEEAVDDSQLPKDRFSAERLKGVDSTLKIQPAELGDSAVYLCASSPGTSGANVLTFGAGSRLTVL.

The chain uses TRBV7-9 and TRBJ2-1; 13 bases map to TRBD2. Germline CDR1 reads SEHNR; CDR2 reads FQNEAQ (reference sequence). The CDR3 runs to 17 residues. V gave up 7 bases and J gave up 6 bases; unmatched junction bases: 12. The chain's CDR3 is CASTPGTSGIDVNEQFF. CDR3 nucleotide sequence: TGTGCCAGCACCCCCGGGACTAGCGGGATTGATGTCAATGAGCAGTTCTTC.

The chain joins TRBV10-3 to TRBJ2-5, with 8 positions matching TRBD2. CDR1 and CDR2 from the germline V gene are ENHRY and SYGVKD. Germline trimming cut 2 bases from V and 4 bases from J; bases unmatched to any gene: 6. CDR3 size: 15 residues. The CDR3 loop reads CAISEAGGELETQYF. The CDR3 bases are TGTGCCATCAGTGAGGCGGGAGGTGAATTAGAGACCCAGTACTTC.

The chain couples TRBV6-1 to TRBJ2-3, with 8 bases that match TRBD2. Germline values: CDR1 MNHNS, CDR2 SASEGT. With 3 bases clipped from V and 0 bases from J, the junction kept 5 bases outside the gene matches. The CDR3 contains 16 residues. The CDR3 sequence is CASSEGLGFSTDTQYF. CDR3 sequence (DNA): TGTGCCAGCAGTGAGGGACTAGGGTTTAGCACAGATACGCAGTATTTT.

The chain carries TRBV18 and TRBJ2-5; TRBD2 might be the D (6 bases). Between the trimmed V and J ends, which lost 2 bases and 1 base, there was a span of 11 bases. The CDR3 contains 15 residues. CDR1 and CDR2 from the germline V gene are KGHSH and LQKENI. Here the CDR3 reads CASSPNKGGQETQYF. The CDR3 DNA sequence: TGTGCCAGCTCACCAAATAAGGGAGGCCAAGAGACCCAGTACTTC.

This clone was seen once. This rearrangement joins TRBV6-6 to TRBJ2-7, with a tentative D call TRBD1 (5 bases). Germline V gene data show CDR1 as MNHNY and CDR2 as SVGAGI (reference sequence). Trimming pared 6 bases from V and 4 bases from J, leaving 19 bases between. This CDR3 has 15 residues. The CDR3 spells CASSNLQAALYEQYF. The CDR3 coding sequence is TGTGCCAGCAGCAACCTACAGGCCGCACTATACGAGCAGTACTTC.

This clone was seen a single time. CDR3 region: CASSMGTSVYNEQFF. DNA of the CDR3: TGTGCCAGTAGTATGGGGACTAGCGTCTACAATGAGCAGTTCTTC. The rearrangement uses TRBV19 and TRBJ2-1, with TRBD2 matching 10 bases. The germline CDR1 and CDR2 sequences are LNHDA and SQIVND (reference sequence). V gave up 3 bases and J gave up 3 bases; unmatched junction bases: 2. The CDR3 has 15 amino acids.

The rearrangement joins TRBV6-1 to TRBJ2-3, with 8 bases identical to TRBD2. The junction had 7 bases not matched to a gene; V was cut back by 7 bases and J by 4 bases. This CDR3 has 14 amino acids. Germline V gene sequence: CDR1 MNHNS, CDR2 SASEGT. CDR3 loop: CASKFERESDTQYF. For the CDR3, the DNA is TGTGCCAGCAAGTTCGAGCGGGAGTCAGATACGCAGTATTTT.

The V call is TRBV10-3, the J call TRBJ2-2; 14 bases map to TRBD2. With V trimmed by 5 bases and J by 8 bases, 4 bases remained unmatched. Germline V gene sequence: CDR1 ENHRY, CDR2 SYGVKD. The CDR3 has 15 amino acids. The CDR3 DNA is TGTGCCATCAGTTTAGGGACTAGCGGGAGTGGGGAGCTGTTTTTT. It encodes CAISLGTSGSGELFF.

The rearrangement links TRBV10-2 to TRBJ2-5, with 10 bases aligning to TRBD1. The CDR3 is made up of 14 amino acids. V was pared by 6 bases and J by 2 bases, with 3 bases of the junction left unmatched. Germline CDR1 is WSHSY and CDR2 is SAAADI. As DNA, the CDR3 is TGCGCCAGCAGGACAGGGGGCGCACAAGAGACCCAGTACTTC. Amino acid sequence: CASRTGGAQETQYF.

CDR3 nucleotides: TGTGCCAGCTCACCCCGGGAGATTGAGCAGTTCTTC. It specifies CASSPREIEQFF. The gene calls are TRBV18 and TRBJ2-1, with D maybe TRBD2 (6 bases). V lost 3 bases and J lost 9, with 9 bases in between. Per germline, CDR1 KGHSH and CDR2 LQKENI. The CDR3 is made up of 12 amino acids.

The chain combines TRBV5-1 with TRBJ2-1, with 12 bases identical to TRBD2. The V and J ends lost 0 bases and 1 base, in that order; junction bases with no gene match: 14. The germline gives CDR1 SGHRS, CDR2 YFSETQ. CDR3 size: 21 residues. The CDR3 coding sequence is TGCGCCAGCAGCTTGGCCGGGGGGCTAGCGGGAGGGAGGGGTTCCTACAATGAGCAGTTCTTC. Translated: CASSLAGGLAGGRGSYNEQFF.

This clone appeared a few times. The J gene is TRBJ2-1, the V gene TRBV4-2; 12 bases fit TRBD2. CDR3 length equals 15 residues. Germline trimming cut 5 bases from V and 6 bases from J; bases unmatched to any gene: 5. CDR1 is LGHNA, CDR2 YNFKEQ, per germline. In DNA, the CDR3 is TGTGCCAGCAGCAAACTAGCGGGAGGAGGCAATGAGCAGTTCTTC. As protein: CASSKLAGGGNEQFF.

This clone was seen a few times. The chain carries TRBV5-1 and TRBJ1-1, with 8 bases matching TRBD1. CDR1 is SGHRS, CDR2 YFSETQ, per germline. CDR3 length: 18 residues. V lost 4 bases and J lost 6; bases outside the gene matches: 20. CDR3 in amino acids: CASSGGQATVVKIAEAFF. The CDR3, as DNA: TGCGCCAGCAGCGGGGGACAGGCCACCGTTGTGAAAATTGCTGAAGCTTTCTTT.

V and J are TRBV27 and TRBJ2-4; 8 nucleotides align to TRBD1. This CDR3 spans 14 amino acids. V dropped 8 bases and J dropped 8; count of bases not matched to a gene: 11. Germline CDR1 and CDR2: MNHEY and SMNVEV (reference sequence). CDR3 in amino acids: CASRGQGSGYIQYF. CDR3 coding DNA: TGTGCCAGCCGTGGACAGGGCTCTGGGTACATTCAGTACTTC.

The rearrangement joins TRBV2 to TRBJ2-7; 10 nucleotides match TRBD2. The V segment lost 6 bases and the J segment 4 bases; nucleotides outside the gene matches: 9. The germline V gene has CDR1 SNHLY and CDR2 FYNNEI. The CDR3 sequence is 15 residues long. In DNA form, the CDR3 reads TGTGCCAGCAGGGATTGGGGACTAGCGACGTACGAGCAGTACTTC. Protein sequence: CASRDWGLATYEQYF. Full variable domain (remainder filled in from reference TRBV2 and TRBJ2-7): EPEVTQTPSHQVTQMGQEVILRCVPISNHLYFYWYRQILGQKVEFLVSFYNNEISEKSEIFDDQFSVERPDGSNFTLKIRSTKLEDSAMYFCASRDWGLATYEQYFGPGTRLTVT.

This chain connects TRBV7-9 to TRBJ2-3; the D gene is possibly TRBD1 (6 bases). The CDR3 contains 16 residues. V shed 5 bases and J shed 2 bases, with 17 bases lying between them. In germline, CDR1 is SEHNR, CDR2 FQNEAQ (reference sequence). CDR3 sequence reads: CASSPSSGQHTDTQYF. Written as DNA, the CDR3 is TGTGCCAGCAGCCCCTCTTCCGGACAGCACACAGATACGCAGTATTTT.

The genes are TRBV7-9 and TRBJ2-1; 13 bases fit TRBD2. V lost 6 bases to trimming and J lost 5 bases; unmatched junction nucleotides: 4. Germline-derived CDR1 and CDR2 are SEHNR and FQNEAQ (reference sequence). The CDR3 is 15 amino acids. The CDR3 nucleotides are TGTGCCAGCAGGTTGGGACTAGCGGGGAACAATGAGCAGTTCTTC. It yields the protein CASRLGLAGNNEQFF.

This chain connects TRBV5-1 to TRBJ2-7, with D possibly matching TRBD2 (5 bases). Trimming pared 6 bases from V and 2 bases from J, leaving 15 bases between. CDR1 and CDR2 from the germline V gene are SGHRS and YFSETQ. The CDR3 totals 14 residues. Here the CDR3 DNA reads TGCGCCAGCAAGGTAGCGACCAGTACCTACGAGCAGTACTTC. This sequence encodes CASKVATSTYEQYF.